Each of the 15 T cell receptor beta chains below was sequenced from the same sample in a study of CD8+ T cells in alopecia areata. Investigators isolated RNA and reverse transcribed it into cDNA to act as the sequencing template. Measured with immunoSEQ multiplex PCR; TCRdb has only the in-frame clones, and not every one. The sample holds 90,000 to 120,000 clones, around 83% seen once. Treatment described: oral pan-JAK inhibitor, 5-10 mg twice daily. The source was CD8+ T cells sorted from blood, collected at week 24, from a patient treated with tofacitinib. These receptors were obtained from a human donor with alopecia areata.

The CDR3 sequence is CASSILGIGGELFF. The CDR3 bases are TGTGCCAGTAGTATATTGGGTATAGGCGGGGAGCTGTTTTTT. The chain is built from TRBV19 and TRBJ2-2, with no clear D. V dropped 2 bases and J dropped 7 bases, with 11 bases sitting between them. CDR1 LNHDA and CDR2 SQIVND come from the germline V gene (reference sequence). CDR3 length: 14 amino acids.

In its sample, this clone was seen once. The V gene is TRBV13, the J gene TRBJ1-2, with D unresolved. The CDR3 has 14 amino acids. Trimming cost V 2 bases and J 2 bases, with 9 bases left between them. Per germline, CDR1 PRHDT and CDR2 FYEKMQ (reference sequence). CDR3 sequence (DNA): TGTGCCAGCAGCTTATCGAGGTTAAACTATGGCTACACCTTC. It translates to CASSLSRLNYGYTF. Based on the CDR3 plus reference TRBV13 and TRBJ1-2, the full variable domain is AAGVIQSPRHLIKEKRETATLKCYPIPRHDTVYWYQQGPGQDPQFLISFYEKMQSDKGSIPDRFSAQQFSDYHSELNMSSLELGDSALYFCASSLSRLNYGYTFGSGTRLTVV.

The genes are TRBV7-8 and TRBJ2-7; 9 bases are shared with TRBD1. The germline gives CDR1 SGHVS, CDR2 FQNEAQ. V lost 1 base, J lost 4 bases, and 11 bases stayed unmatched. The CDR3 consists of 17 residues. The CDR3 nucleotides are TGTGCCAGCAGCTTAGGGACAGGGGCCTACTCAGGGTACGAGCAGTACTTC. Translating gives CASSLGTGAYSGYEQYF.

The V call is TRBV6-5, the J call TRBJ2-6, with D possibly matching TRBD2 (5 bases). Trimming stripped 2 bases from V and 0 bases from J, with 8 bases between. Germline lookup yields CDR1 MNHEY and CDR2 SVGAGI. This CDR3 has 16 residues. CDR3 coding DNA: TGTGCCAGCAGTTACCGGACTCTCTCTGGGGCCAACGTCCTGACTTTC. Translating gives CASSYRTLSGANVLTF.

The J gene is TRBJ2-7, the V gene TRBV6-5; a weak D match, TRBD2 (7 bases). The germline V and J ends were trimmed by 8 bases and 2 bases, with 19 bases remaining between them. Germline CDR1 and CDR2: MNHEY and SVGAGI. The CDR3 is made up of 15 amino acids. CDR3: CASSHSGGWAYEQYF. The CDR3 DNA follows: TGTGCCAGCTCCCACTCGGGGGGCTGGGCCTACGAGCAGTACTTC.

V gene TRBV5-6 combines with J gene TRBJ2-1, with TRBD2 matching over 8 bases. The length of the CDR3 is 17 residues. The V segment lost 4 bases and the J segment 3 bases; nucleotides outside the gene matches: 12. Germline V gene data show CDR1 as SGHDT and CDR2 as YYEEEE. The CDR3 sequence: CASSPSGGLNFYNEQFF. The CDR3 nucleotides read TGTGCCAGCAGCCCGAGCGGGGGCCTTAACTTCTACAATGAGCAGTTCTTC.

The chain combines TRBV11-3 with TRBJ2-3; tentatively, D is TRBD1 or TRBD2 (5 bases each). The CDR3 contains 15 residues. V was clipped by 5 bases and J by 0 bases, with 12 bases between them. Germline CDR1 and CDR2: SGHNT and YENEEA. Written as DNA, the CDR3 is TGTGCCAGCAGCCACAGGAGGTCTAGCACAGATACGCAGTATTTT. Residues: CASSHRRSSTDTQYF.

This sequence joins TRBV6-5 and TRBJ2-7, with D perhaps matching TRBD2 (5 bases). The CDR3 has 14 amino acids. Germline V gives CDR1 MNHEY, CDR2 SVGAGI. The V end was cut by 6 bases, the J end by 1 base, with 13 bases between. The CDR3 DNA reads as TGTGCCAGCAGGGACCTCGGGGTTTCCTACGAGCAGTACTTC. This codes for CASRDLGVSYEQYF.

J is TRBJ1-1 and V is TRBV19; 10 bases agree with TRBD1. In germline, CDR1 is LNHDA, CDR2 SQIVND (reference sequence). The CDR3 loop spans 16 amino acids. V was pared by 5 bases and J by 2 bases, with 8 bases of the junction left unmatched. The CDR3 protein is CASSLRRTGGNTEAFF. The DNA for the CDR3 is TGTGCCAGTAGTCTTCGAAGGACAGGGGGAAACACTGAAGCTTTCTTT. Drawing the rest from reference TRBV19 and TRBJ1-1, the complete variable domain is DGGITQSPKYLFRKEGQNVTLSCEQNLNHDAMYWYRQDPGQGLRLIYYSQIVNDFQKGDIAEGYSVSREKKESFPLTVTSAQKNPTAFYLCASSLRRTGGNTEAFFGQGTRLTVV.

The chain joins TRBV7-2 to TRBJ2-7; 7 bases agree with TRBD1. The length of the CDR3 is 14 residues. Germline V gives CDR1 SGHTA, CDR2 FQGNSA. With 1 base clipped from V and 3 bases from J, the junction kept 3 bases outside the gene matches. Written as DNA, the CDR3 is TGTGCCAGCAGCTTAGGGGCAGGGGGCTACGAGCAGTACTTC. This encodes CASSLGAGGYEQYF.

This chain connects TRBV7-9 to TRBJ2-7; D might be TRBD1 (6 bases). CDR3 length: 14 amino acids. Trimming removed 5 bases from V and 5 bases from J, with 16 bases in between. Germline-derived CDR1 and CDR2 are SEHNR and FQNEAQ (reference sequence). The CDR3 coding sequence is TGTGCCAGCAGCACGACAGGAGACCCTAACGAGCAGTACTTC. Translating it yields CASSTTGDPNEQYF.

The genes are TRBV7-9 and TRBJ2-7, with D possibly TRBD1 on 6 matching bases. Germline V gene sequence: CDR1 SEHNR, CDR2 FQNEAQ (reference sequence). CDR3 length equals 15 residues. The V and J ends lost 5 bases and 4 bases respectively, with 18 bases between them. DNA of the CDR3: TGTGCCAGCAGCCGAACGGGACATCCGGGATACGAGCAGTACTTC. Protein: CASSRTGHPGYEQYF.

The chain joins TRBV11-2 to TRBJ2-1; D not resolved. The CDR3 length is 12 residues. V gave up 6 bases and J gave up 8 bases, with 11 bases separating them. Germline-derived CDR1 and CDR2 are SGHAT and FQNNGV. The CDR3 DNA is TGTGCCAGCAGGGGATTAAAAGATGAGCAGTTCTTC. Amino acids: CASRGLKDEQFF.

The sample holds one count of this clone. The rearrangement uses TRBV7-9 and TRBJ2-2; weak D call: TRBD1 (6 bases). The CDR3 contains 15 residues. Germline V gene lookup returns CDR1 SEHNR and CDR2 FQNEAQ (reference sequence). V gave up 5 bases and J gave up 2 bases, with 12 bases separating them. The CDR3 reads CASSPGTPNTGELFF. The CDR3 bases are TGTGCCAGCAGCCCCGGGACACCAAACACCGGGGAGCTGTTTTTT. The full variable domain, completed using reference TRBV7-9 and TRBJ2-2, is DTGVSQNPRHKITKRGQNVTFRCDPISEHNRLYWYRQTLGQGPEFLTYFQNEAQLEKSRLLSDRFSAERPKGSFSTLEIQRTEQGDSAMYLCASSPGTPNTGELFFGEGSRLTVL.

V is TRBV2 and J is TRBJ2-7; 8 bases align to TRBD1. Germline trimming cut 3 bases from V and 5 bases from J; bases unmatched to any gene: 9. Germline V gene sequence: CDR1 SNHLY, CDR2 FYNNEI. CDR3 length equals 15 residues. In DNA form, the CDR3 reads TGTGCCAGCAGTGACGTCCGACAGGGGCACCACGAGCAGTACTTC. This codes for CASSDVRQGHHEQYF.